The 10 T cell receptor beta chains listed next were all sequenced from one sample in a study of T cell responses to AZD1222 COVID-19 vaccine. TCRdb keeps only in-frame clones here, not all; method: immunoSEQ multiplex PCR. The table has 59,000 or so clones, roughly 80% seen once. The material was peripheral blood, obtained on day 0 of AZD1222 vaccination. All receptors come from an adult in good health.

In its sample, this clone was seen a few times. The CDR3 is CSVEAGYGTDTQYF. CDR3 nucleotide sequence: TGCAGCGTTGAGGCAGGGTACGGCACAGATACGCAGTATTTT. This sequence joins TRBV29-1 and TRBJ2-3, with a tentative D call TRBD1 (5 bases). The CDR3 loop spans 14 amino acids. Germline CDR1 reads SQVTM; CDR2 reads ANQGSEA. Trimming cost V 3 bases and J 1 base, with 11 bases left between them.

CDR3 bases: TGTGCCAGCAGTCCCCGGGGACGGGGGCAAGGAAACACCATATATTTT. Translation gives CASSPRGRGQGNTIYF. The chain combines TRBV28 with TRBJ1-3, with a possible D match to TRBD1 (6 bases). V lost 5 bases and J 4 bases, leaving 18 bases between the germline ends. This CDR3 has 16 amino acids. Germline CDR1 reads MDHEN; CDR2 reads SYDVKM.

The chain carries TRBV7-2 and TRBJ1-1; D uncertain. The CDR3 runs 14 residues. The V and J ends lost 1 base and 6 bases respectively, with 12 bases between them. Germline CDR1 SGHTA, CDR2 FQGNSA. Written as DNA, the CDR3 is TGTGCCAGCAGCTTAGTGGCGAGTCGTGCTGAAGCTTTCTTT. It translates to CASSLVASRAEAFF.

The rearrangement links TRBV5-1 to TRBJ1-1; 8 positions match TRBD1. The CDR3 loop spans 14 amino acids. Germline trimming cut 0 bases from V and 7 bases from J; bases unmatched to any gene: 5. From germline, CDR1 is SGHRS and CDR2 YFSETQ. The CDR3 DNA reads TGCGCCAGCAGCTTGGGAGGACAGGGCGGTGAAGCTTTCTTT. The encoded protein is CASSLGGQGGEAFF.

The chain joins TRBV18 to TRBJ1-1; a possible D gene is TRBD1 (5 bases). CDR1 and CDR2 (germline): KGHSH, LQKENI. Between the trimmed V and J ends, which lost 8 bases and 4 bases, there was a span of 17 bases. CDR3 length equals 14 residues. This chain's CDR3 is CASTAGLGGTEAFF. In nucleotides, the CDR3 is TGTGCCAGCACCGCCGGGTTGGGGGGCACTGAAGCTTTCTTT.

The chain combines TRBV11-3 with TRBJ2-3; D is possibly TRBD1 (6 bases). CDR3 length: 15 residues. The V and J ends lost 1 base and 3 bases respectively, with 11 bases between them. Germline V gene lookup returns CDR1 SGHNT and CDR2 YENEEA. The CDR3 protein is CASSLAGEGTDTQYF. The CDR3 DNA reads TGTGCCAGCAGCTTAGCAGGGGAAGGGACAGATACGCAGTATTTT. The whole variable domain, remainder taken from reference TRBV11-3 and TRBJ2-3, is EAGVVQSPRYKIIEKKQPVAFWCNPISGHNTLYWYLQNLGQGPELLIRYENEEAVDDSQLPKDRFSAERLKGVDSTLKIQPAELGDSAVYLCASSLAGEGTDTQYFGPGTRLTVL.

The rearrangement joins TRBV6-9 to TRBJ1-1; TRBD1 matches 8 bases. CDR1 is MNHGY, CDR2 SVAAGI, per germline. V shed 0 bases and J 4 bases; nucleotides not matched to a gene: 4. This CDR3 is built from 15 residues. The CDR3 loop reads CASSYSGRGPTEAFF. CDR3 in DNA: TGTGCCAGCAGTTATTCGGGCAGGGGGCCCACTGAAGCTTTCTTT.

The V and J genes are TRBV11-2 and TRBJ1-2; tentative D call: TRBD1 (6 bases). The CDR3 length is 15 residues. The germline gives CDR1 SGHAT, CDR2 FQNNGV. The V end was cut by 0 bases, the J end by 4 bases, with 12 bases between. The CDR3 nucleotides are TGTGCCAGCAGCTTAGATCGTACAGGGAGCTATGGCTACACCTTC. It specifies CASSLDRTGSYGYTF.

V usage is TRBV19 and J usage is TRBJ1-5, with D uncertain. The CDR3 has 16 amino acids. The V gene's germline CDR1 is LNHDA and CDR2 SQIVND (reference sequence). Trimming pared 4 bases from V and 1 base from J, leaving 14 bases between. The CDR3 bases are TGTGCCAGTAGTAGATTCCGGGTAGGAAGCAATCAGCCCCAGCATTTT. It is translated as CASSRFRVGSNQPQHF.

DNA for the CDR3: TGTGCCAGCAGCGAGCCGGGACTAGCGGTCGGGGAGCTGTTTTTT. Amino acid sequence: CASSEPGLAVGELFF. V gene TRBV9 combines with J gene TRBJ2-2; 11 bases fit TRBD2. Trimming took 3 bases from V and 7 from J; bases not matched to a gene: 5. Germline CDR1 SGDLS, CDR2 YYNGEE. The CDR3 contains 15 residues.